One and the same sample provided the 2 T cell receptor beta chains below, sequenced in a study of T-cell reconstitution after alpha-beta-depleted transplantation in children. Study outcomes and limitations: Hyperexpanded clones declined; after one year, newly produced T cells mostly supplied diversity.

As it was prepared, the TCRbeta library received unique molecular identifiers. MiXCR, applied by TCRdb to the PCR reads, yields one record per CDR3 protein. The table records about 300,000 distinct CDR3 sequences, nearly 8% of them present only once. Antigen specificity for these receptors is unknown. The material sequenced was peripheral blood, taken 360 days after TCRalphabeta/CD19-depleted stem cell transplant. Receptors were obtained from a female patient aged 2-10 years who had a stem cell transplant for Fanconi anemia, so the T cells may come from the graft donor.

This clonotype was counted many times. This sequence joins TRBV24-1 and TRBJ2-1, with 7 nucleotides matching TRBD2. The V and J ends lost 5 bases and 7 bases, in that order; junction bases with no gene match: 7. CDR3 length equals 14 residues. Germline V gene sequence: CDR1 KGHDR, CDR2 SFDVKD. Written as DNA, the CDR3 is TGTGCCACCAGTGTTGGGACTACCGTAAATGAGCAGTTCTTC. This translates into CATSVGTTVNEQFF.

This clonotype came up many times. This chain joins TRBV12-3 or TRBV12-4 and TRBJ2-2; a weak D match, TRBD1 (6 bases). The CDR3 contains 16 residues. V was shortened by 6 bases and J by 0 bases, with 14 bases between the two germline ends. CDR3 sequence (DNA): TGTGCCAGCAGCCACTTCAGGGGCGCGAACACCGGGGAGCTGTTTTTT. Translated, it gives CASSHFRGANTGELFF.